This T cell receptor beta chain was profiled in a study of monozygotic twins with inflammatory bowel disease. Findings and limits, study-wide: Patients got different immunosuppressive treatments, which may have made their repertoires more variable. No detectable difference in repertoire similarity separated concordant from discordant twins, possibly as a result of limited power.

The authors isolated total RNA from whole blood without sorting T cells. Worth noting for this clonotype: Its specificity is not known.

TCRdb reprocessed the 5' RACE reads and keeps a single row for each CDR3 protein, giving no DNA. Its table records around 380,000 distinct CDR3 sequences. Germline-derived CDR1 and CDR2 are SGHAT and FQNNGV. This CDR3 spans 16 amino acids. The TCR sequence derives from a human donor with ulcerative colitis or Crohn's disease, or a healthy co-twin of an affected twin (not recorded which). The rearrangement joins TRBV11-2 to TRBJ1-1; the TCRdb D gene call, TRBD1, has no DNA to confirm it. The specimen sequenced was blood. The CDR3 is CASSLGDRGYNTEAFF.